What follows describes a single TCR beta chain. As yet, its antigen is unknown. The sample originates from a study of identical twins. TCRdb re-analysed the 5' RACE reads in MiXCR, keeping a single row per CDR3 protein. Of about 1.7 million distinct CDR3 sequences listed, around a third are singletons. Study observations and caveats: Abundant cord blood beta clonotypes carried fewer insertions; memory repertoires showed none. Monozygotic twins shared more out-of-frame TCR alpha than recombination models predicted.

This CDR3 has 14 amino acids. V was trimmed by 1 base and J by 7 bases, leaving 11 bases between them. Germline CDR1 is SGHTA and CDR2 is FQGNSA. Sequencing was done on a sample of cord blood. This TCR was recovered from a newborn girl in good health. The chain joins TRBV7-2 to TRBJ2-1; possibly TRBD2 for D (5 bases). CDR3 DNA: TGTGCCAGCAGCTTAGAGCCCCTAGCAAATGAGCAGTTCTTC. This translates into CASSLEPLANEQFF.